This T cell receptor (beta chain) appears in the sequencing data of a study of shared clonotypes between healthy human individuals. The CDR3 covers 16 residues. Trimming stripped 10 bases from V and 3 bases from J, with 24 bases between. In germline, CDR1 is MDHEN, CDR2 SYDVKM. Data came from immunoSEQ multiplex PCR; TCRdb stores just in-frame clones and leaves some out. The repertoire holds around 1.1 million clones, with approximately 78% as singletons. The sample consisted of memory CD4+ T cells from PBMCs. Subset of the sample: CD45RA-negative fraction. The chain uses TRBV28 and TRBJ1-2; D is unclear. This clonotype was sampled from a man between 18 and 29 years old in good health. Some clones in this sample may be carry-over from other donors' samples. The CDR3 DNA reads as TGTGCCACCTCTAGCGGAACCCTTGGCGGGCACTATGGCTACACCTTC. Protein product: CATSSGTLGGHYGYTF.